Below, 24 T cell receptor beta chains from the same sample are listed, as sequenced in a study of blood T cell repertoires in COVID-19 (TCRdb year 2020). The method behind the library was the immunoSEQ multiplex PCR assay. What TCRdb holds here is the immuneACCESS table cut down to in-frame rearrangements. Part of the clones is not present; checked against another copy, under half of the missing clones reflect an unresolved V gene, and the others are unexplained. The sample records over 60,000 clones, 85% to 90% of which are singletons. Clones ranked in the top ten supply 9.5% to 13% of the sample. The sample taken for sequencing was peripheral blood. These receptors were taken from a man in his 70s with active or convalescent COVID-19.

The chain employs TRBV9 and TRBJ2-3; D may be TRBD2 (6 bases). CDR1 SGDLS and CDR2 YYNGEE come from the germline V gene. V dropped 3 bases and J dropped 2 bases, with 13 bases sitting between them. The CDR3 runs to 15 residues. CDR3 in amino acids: CASSGTGRDTDTQYF. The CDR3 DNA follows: TGTGCCAGCAGCGGAACCGGGAGAGACACAGATACGCAGTATTTT.

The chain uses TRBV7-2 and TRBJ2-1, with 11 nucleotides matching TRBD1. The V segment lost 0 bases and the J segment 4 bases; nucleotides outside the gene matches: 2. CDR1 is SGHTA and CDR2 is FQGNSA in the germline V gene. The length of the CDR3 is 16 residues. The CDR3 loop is CASSLAGTGGYNEQFF. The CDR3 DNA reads TGTGCCAGCAGCTTAGCGGGGACAGGGGGTTACAATGAGCAGTTCTTC.

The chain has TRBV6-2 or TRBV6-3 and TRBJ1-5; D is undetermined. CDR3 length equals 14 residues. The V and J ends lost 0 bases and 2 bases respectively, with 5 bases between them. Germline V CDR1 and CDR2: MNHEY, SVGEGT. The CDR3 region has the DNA TGTGCCAGCAGTTACTCGGGCGGCAATCAGCCCCAGCATTTT. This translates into CASSYSGGNQPQHF.

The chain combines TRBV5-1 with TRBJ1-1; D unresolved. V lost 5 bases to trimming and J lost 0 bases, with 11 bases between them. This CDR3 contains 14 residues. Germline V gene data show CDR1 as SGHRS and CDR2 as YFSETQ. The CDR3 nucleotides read TGCGCCAGCAGGACTACAAACCTGAACACTGAAGCTTTCTTT. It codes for CASRTTNLNTEAFF. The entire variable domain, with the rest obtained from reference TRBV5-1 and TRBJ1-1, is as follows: KAGVTQTPRYLIKTRGQQVTLSCSPISGHRSVSWYQQTPGQGLQFLFEYFSETQRNKGNFPGRFSGRQFSNSRSEMNVSTLELGDSALYLCASRTTNLNTEAFFGQGTRLTVV.

The CDR3 coding sequence is TGCGCCAGCAGCTTGGGGACTAGCGGGAGTGAGCAGTTCTTC. This translates into CASSLGTSGSEQFF. J is TRBJ2-1 and V is TRBV5-1, with 13 nucleotides matching TRBD2. The CDR3 totals 14 residues. From germline, CDR1 is SGHRS and CDR2 YFSETQ. Trimming removed 0 bases from V and 9 bases from J; junction bases left unmatched: 0.

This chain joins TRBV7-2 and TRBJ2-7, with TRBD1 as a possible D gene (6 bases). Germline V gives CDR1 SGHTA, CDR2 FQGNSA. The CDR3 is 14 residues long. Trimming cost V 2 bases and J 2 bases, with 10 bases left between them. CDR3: CASSLQGRTYEQYF. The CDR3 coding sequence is TGTGCCAGCAGCTTACAGGGGCGAACCTACGAGCAGTACTTC.

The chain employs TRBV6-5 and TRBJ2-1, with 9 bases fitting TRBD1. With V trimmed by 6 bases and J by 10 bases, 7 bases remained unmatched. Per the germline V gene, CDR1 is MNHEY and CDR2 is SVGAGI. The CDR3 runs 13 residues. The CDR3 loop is CASSVTGGGEQFF. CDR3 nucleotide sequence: TGTGCCAGCAGCGTAACAGGGGGCGGGGAGCAGTTCTTC.

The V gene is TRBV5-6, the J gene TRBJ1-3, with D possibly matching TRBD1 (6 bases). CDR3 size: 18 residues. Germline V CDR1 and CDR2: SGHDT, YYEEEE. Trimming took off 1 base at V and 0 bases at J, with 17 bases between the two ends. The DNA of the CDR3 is TGTGCCAGCAGCTTGTCCCCGGGGGGCTATTACTCTGGAAACACCATATATTTT. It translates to CASSLSPGGYYSGNTIYF. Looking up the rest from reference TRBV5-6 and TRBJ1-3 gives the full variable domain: DAGVTQSPTHLIKTRGQQVTLRCSPKSGHDTVSWYQQALGQGPQFIFQYYEEEERQRGNFPDRFSGHQFPNYSSELNVNALLLGDSALYLCASSLSPGGYYSGNTIYFGEGSWLTVV.

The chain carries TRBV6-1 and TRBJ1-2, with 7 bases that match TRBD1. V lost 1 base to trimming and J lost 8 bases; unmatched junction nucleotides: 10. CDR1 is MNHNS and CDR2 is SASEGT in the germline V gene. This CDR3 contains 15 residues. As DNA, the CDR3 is TGTGCCAGCAGTGAAGGAGGGGGACAGCAGCGGGGCTACACCTTC. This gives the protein CASSEGGGQQRGYTF.

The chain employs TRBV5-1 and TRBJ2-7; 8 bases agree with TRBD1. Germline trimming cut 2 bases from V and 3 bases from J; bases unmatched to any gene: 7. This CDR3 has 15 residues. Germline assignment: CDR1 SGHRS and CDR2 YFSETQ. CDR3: CASSFGQGGLYEQYF. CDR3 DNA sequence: TGCGCCAGCAGCTTCGGACAGGGCGGCCTCTACGAGCAGTACTTC.

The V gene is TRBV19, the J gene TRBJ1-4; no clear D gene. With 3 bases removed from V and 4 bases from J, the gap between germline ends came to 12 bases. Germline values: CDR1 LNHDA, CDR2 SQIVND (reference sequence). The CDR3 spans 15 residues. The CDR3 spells CASSIAEAGNEKLFF. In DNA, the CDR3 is TGTGCCAGTAGTATTGCCGAGGCGGGTAATGAAAAACTGTTTTTT.

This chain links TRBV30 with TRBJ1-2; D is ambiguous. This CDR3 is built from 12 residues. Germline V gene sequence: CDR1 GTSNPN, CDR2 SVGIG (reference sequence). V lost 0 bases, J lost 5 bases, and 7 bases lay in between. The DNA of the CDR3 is TGTGCCTGGAGTGTGCAGTGGTATGGCTACACCTTC. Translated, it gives CAWSVQWYGYTF.

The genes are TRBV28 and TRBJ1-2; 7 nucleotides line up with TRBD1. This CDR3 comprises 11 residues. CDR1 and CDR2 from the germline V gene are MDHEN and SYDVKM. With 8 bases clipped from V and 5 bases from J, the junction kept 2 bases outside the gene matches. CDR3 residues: CASGRGYGYTF. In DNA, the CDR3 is TGTGCCAGCGGCAGGGGGTATGGCTACACCTTC.

The CDR3 region is CSVEGTGGINYGYTF. CDR3 in DNA: TGCAGCGTTGAGGGGACAGGGGGGATAAACTATGGCTACACCTTC. This chain connects TRBV29-1 to TRBJ1-2, with 11 bases matching TRBD1. With 3 bases clipped from V and 2 bases from J, the junction kept 5 bases outside the gene matches. Looked up from germline, CDR1 is SQVTM and CDR2 is ANQGSEA. CDR3 length: 15 amino acids.

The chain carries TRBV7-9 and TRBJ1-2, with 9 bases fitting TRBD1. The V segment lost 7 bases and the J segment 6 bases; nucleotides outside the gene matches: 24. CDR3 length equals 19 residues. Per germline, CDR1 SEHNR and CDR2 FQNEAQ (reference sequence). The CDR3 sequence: CASNIKKETGGATFNGYTF. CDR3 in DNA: TGTGCCAGCAACATCAAGAAAGAAACAGGGGGCGCAACGTTCAATGGCTACACCTTC.

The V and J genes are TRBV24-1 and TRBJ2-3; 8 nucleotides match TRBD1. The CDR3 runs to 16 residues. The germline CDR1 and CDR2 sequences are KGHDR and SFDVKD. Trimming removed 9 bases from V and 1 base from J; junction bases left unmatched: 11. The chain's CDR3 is CATRSGQGGGTDTQYF. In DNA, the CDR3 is TGTGCCACCCGAAGCGGACAGGGTGGAGGCACAGATACGCAGTATTTT.

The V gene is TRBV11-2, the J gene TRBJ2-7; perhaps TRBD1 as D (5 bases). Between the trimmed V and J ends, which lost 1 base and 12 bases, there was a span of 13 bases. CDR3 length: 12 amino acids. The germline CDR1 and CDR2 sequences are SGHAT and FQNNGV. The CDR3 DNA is TGTGCCAGCAGCTTAGGTCGGTCAGGGCTGTACTTC. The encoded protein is CASSLGRSGLYF. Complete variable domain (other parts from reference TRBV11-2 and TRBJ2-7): EAGVAQSPRYKIIEKRQSVAFWCNPISGHATLYWYQQILGQGPKLLIQFQNNGVVDDSQLPKDRFSAERLKGVDSTLKIQPAKLEDSAVYLCASSLGRSGLYFGPGTRLTVT.

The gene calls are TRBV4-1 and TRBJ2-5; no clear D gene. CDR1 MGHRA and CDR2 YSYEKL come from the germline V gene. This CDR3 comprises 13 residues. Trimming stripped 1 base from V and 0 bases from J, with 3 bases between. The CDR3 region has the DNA TGCGCCAGCAGCCAAGCCAACCAAGAGACCCAGTACTTC. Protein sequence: CASSQANQETQYF.

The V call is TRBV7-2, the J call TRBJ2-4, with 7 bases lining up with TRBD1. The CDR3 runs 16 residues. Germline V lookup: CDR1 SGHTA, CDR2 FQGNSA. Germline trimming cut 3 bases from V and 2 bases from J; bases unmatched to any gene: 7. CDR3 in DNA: TGTGCCAGCAGCTTCCGACAGGGTAGGACCAAAAACATTCAGTACTTC. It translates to CASSFRQGRTKNIQYF. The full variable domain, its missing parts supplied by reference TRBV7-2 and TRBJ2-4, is GAGVSQSPSNKVTEKGKDVELRCDPISGHTALYWYRQSLGQGLEFLIYFQGNSAPDKSGLPSDRFSAERTGGSVSTLTIQRTQQEDSAVYLCASSFRQGRTKNIQYFGAGTRLSVL.

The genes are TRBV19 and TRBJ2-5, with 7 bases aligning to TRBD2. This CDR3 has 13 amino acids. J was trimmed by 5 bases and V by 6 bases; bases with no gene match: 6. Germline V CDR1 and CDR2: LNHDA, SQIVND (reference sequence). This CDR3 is CASSSTSVETQYF. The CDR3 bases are TGTGCCAGTAGCAGCACTAGCGTGGAGACCCAGTACTTC.

The CDR3 nucleotides are TGTGCCAGCAGTGCGGCGGGGAGCGGCTACACCTTC. Amino acid sequence: CASSAAGSGYTF. The rearrangement links TRBV6-6 to TRBJ1-2; D ambiguous. Trimming stripped 5 bases from V and 8 bases from J, with 12 bases between. The CDR3 is 12 amino acids. The germline V gene encodes CDR1 MNHNY and CDR2 SVGAGI (reference sequence).

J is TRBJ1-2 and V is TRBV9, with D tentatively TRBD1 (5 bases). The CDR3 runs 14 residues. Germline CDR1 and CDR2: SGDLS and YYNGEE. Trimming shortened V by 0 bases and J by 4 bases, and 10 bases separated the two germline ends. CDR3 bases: TGTGCCAGCAGCGTAGGTAGGGGTGTCTATGGCTACACCTTC. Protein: CASSVGRGVYGYTF.

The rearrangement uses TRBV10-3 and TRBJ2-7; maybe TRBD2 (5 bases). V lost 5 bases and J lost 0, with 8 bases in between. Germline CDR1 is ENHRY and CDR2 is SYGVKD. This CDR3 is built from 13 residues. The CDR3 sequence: CAISITSSYEQYF. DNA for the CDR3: TGTGCCATCAGTATCACTAGCTCCTACGAGCAGTACTTC.

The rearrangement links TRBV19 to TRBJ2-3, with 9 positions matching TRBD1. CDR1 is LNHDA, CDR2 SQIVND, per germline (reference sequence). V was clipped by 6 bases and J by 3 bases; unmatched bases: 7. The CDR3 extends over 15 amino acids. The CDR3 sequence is CASRSGQGWTDTQYF. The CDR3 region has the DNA TGTGCCAGTAGGAGTGGACAGGGGTGGACAGATACGCAGTATTTT.